Each of the 14 T cell receptor beta chains below was sequenced from the same sample in a study of blood T cell repertoires in COVID-19. The repertoire was sequenced with immunoSEQ multiplex PCR; TCRdb's copy has only in-frame clones and lacks some. Among approximately 400,000 clones listed, 70% to 90% were seen once. Material for sequencing was peripheral blood. The receptor set was obtained from a woman in her 50s with COVID-19, enrolled during active disease.

V is TRBV2 and J is TRBJ2-2, with a possible D match to TRBD2 (5 bases). V dropped 4 bases and J dropped 0 bases, with 9 bases sitting between them. CDR3 size: 15 residues. Germline V gene data show CDR1 as SNHLY and CDR2 as FYNNEI. DNA for the CDR3: TGTGCCAGCAGTGCGTTGGACTCGAACACCGGGGAGCTGTTTTTT. This gives the protein CASSALDSNTGELFF. The full variable domain, rest sourced from reference TRBV2 and TRBJ2-2, is EPEVTQTPSHQVTQMGQEVILRCVPISNHLYFYWYRQILGQKVEFLVSFYNNEISEKSEIFDDQFSVERPDGSNFTLKIRSTKLEDSAMYFCASSALDSNTGELFFGEGSRLTVL.

The CDR3 DNA reads TGTGCCAGCAGCCCCGTCCAATGGGACAGGGGCTACGAGCAGTACTTC. As protein: CASSPVQWDRGYEQYF. The chain is built from TRBV11-2 and TRBJ2-7; 10 positions agree with TRBD1. The CDR3 runs to 16 residues. J gave up 3 bases and V 5 bases, and 10 bases lay outside the gene matches. Germline V gene data show CDR1 as SGHAT and CDR2 as FQNNGV.

The chain combines TRBV5-1 with TRBJ1-2, with D possibly being TRBD1 (6 bases). This CDR3 is built from 12 residues. The germline CDR1 and CDR2 sequences are SGHRS and YFSETQ. The V end lost 1 base, the J end lost 11 bases, and 12 bases lay between the germline ends. CDR3 protein: CASSLTTGTYTF. As DNA, the CDR3 is TGCGCCAGCAGCTTGACAACAGGGACATACACCTTC.

The rearrangement uses TRBV6-5 and TRBJ2-5; 7 bases agree with TRBD1. This CDR3 contains 14 residues. The germline gives CDR1 MNHEY, CDR2 SVGAGI. V lost 4 bases to trimming and J lost 4 bases; unmatched junction nucleotides: 6. The CDR3 nucleotides read TGTGCCAGCAGTTTGGGACAGAGAGGAGAGACCCAGTACTTC. The encoded protein is CASSLGQRGETQYF.

V is TRBV28 and J is TRBJ1-3; D gene unclear. This CDR3 spans 17 amino acids. CDR1 and CDR2 from the germline V gene are MDHEN and SYDVKM. Trimming pared 4 bases from V and 4 bases from J, leaving 20 bases between. DNA for the CDR3: TGTGCCAGCAGTTCGAATAAAGCGCTTTATTTGGGAAACACCATATATTTT. Amino acid sequence: CASSSNKALYLGNTIYF.

The chain joins TRBV5-1 to TRBJ1-2, with 8 bases identical to TRBD1. This CDR3 has 14 residues. Germline assignment: CDR1 SGHRS and CDR2 YFSETQ. Losses at the gene ends were 2 bases for V and 3 bases for J; bases not matched to a gene: 3. The CDR3 region has the DNA TGCGCCAGCAGCTTCCAGGGGGCGGACTATGGCTACACCTTC. Protein sequence: CASSFQGADYGYTF. Full variable domain (remainder filled in from reference TRBV5-1 and TRBJ1-2): KAGVTQTPRYLIKTRGQQVTLSCSPISGHRSVSWYQQTPGQGLQFLFEYFSETQRNKGNFPGRFSGRQFSNSRSEMNVSTLELGDSALYLCASSFQGADYGYTFGSGTRLTVV.

The CDR3 coding sequence is TGTGCCTGGAGTCCTCGGGACACCTTTTACAATCAGCCCCAGCATTTT. Translating gives CAWSPRDTFYNQPQHF. This chain uses TRBV30 with TRBJ1-5; possible D gene TRBD1, 6 bases. The V and J ends lost 2 bases and 3 bases respectively, with 17 bases between them. Germline assignment: CDR1 GTSNPN and CDR2 SVGIG (reference sequence). The CDR3 is 16 residues long.

The chain carries TRBV30 and TRBJ1-3; no clear D gene. CDR3 length equals 14 residues. V lost 4 bases to trimming and J lost 0 bases, with 10 bases between them. Germline V gene lookup returns CDR1 GTSNPN and CDR2 SVGIG (reference sequence). The CDR3 loop is CAWIVTSSGNTIYF. In nucleotides, the CDR3 is TGTGCCTGGATCGTGACAAGCTCTGGAAACACCATATATTTT.

The chain recombines TRBV25-1 with TRBJ1-2, with 9 bases fitting TRBD1. Unmatched junction bases numbered 14, after V lost 4 bases and J lost 8 bases. CDR1 is MGHDK, CDR2 SYGVNS, per germline. This CDR3 contains 16 residues. The CDR3, as DNA: TGTGCCAGCAGTGGGCGGACAGGGGCCGGCGTTGGGGGCTACACCTTC. Translated: CASSGRTGAGVGGYTF.

The V gene is TRBV19, the J gene TRBJ1-2; 7 bases are shared with TRBD1. The CDR3 length is 13 residues. Trimming removed 5 bases from V and 4 bases from J; junction bases left unmatched: 4. From germline, CDR1 is LNHDA and CDR2 SQIVND (reference sequence). Here the CDR3 DNA reads TGTGCCAGTAGTCCTAGACAGGGCTATGGCTACACCTTC. It codes for CASSPRQGYGYTF. The whole variable domain, filled in from reference TRBV19 and TRBJ1-2, reads DGGITQSPKYLFRKEGQNVTLSCEQNLNHDAMYWYRQDPGQGLRLIYYSQIVNDFQKGDIAEGYSVSREKKESFPLTVTSAQKNPTAFYLCASSPRQGYGYTFGSGTRLTVV.

The chain couples TRBV30 to TRBJ2-7, with 12 bases fitting TRBD2. Germline trimming cut 2 bases from V and 4 bases from J; bases unmatched to any gene: 12. CDR1 is GTSNPN and CDR2 is SVGIG in the germline V gene (reference sequence). CDR3 size: 17 residues. DNA for the CDR3: TGTGCCTGGAGTTCGCCTCGGACTAGCGGGACTCTGTACGAGCAGTACTTC. It specifies CAWSSPRTSGTLYEQYF.

The chain uses TRBV19 and TRBJ1-2; no clear D. CDR3 size: 14 residues. Deletions cut 1 base from V and 0 bases from J, with 6 bases between. The germline CDR1 and CDR2 sequences are LNHDA and SQIVND (reference sequence). The CDR3 region is CASSIGSANYGYTF. The CDR3 nucleotides are TGTGCCAGTAGTATAGGCAGTGCTAACTATGGCTACACCTTC.

The chain combines TRBV5-1 with TRBJ2-7, with TRBD2 identical over 9 bases. CDR1 is SGHRS and CDR2 is YFSETQ in the germline V gene. The ends lost 0 bases at V and 1 base at J; junction bases unmatched: 5. The CDR3 totals 16 residues. The CDR3 sequence is CASSLVSGGLSYEQYF. The CDR3, as DNA: TGCGCCAGCAGCTTGGTGAGCGGGGGGCTATCCTACGAGCAGTACTTC.

The chain couples TRBV7-9 to TRBJ2-7, with D uncertain. The CDR3 runs 14 residues. Trimming cost V 5 bases and J 3 bases, with 14 bases left between them. The germline V gene encodes CDR1 SEHNR and CDR2 FQNEAQ (reference sequence). The CDR3 DNA reads as TGTGCCAGCAGCGATCAGGCCCCCTTCTACGAGCAGTACTTC. Amino acid sequence: CASSDQAPFYEQYF.